A selection of T cell receptor beta chains follows, all from one sample in a study of cytomegalovirus exposure and HLA in healthy donors. This table comes from immunoSEQ multiplex PCR, and its TCRdb copy is limited to in-frame clones, with some not included. Found here are more than 95,000 clones, approximately 80% of them singletons; the top ten hold about 3%. Sequencing was done on a sample of PBMCs. The source of these receptors is a man younger than 45 in good health and CMV-seronegative. The CDR3 runs from the conserved cysteine through the conserved F or W. D genes are given only for firm matches. Expanded clones are given a class, and other clones once, few, many or no size at all.

j_gene,d_gene,abundance,v_gene,CDR3aa,CDR3nt
TRBJ2-4,TRBD1,few,TRBV7-2,CASSSRDRGRLLAKNIQYF,TGTGCCAGCAGCTCCCGGGACAGGGGGCGTCTACTAGCCAAAAACATTCAGTACTTC
TRBJ2-7,TRBD1,.,TRBV27,CASSLSETGDKQYF,TGTGCCAGCAGTTTATCGGAGACAGGGGACAAGCAGTACTTC
TRBJ2-7,TRBD2,.,TRBV7-8,CASSYPRTSGSPYEQYF,TGTGCCAGCAGCTACCCGAGGACTAGCGGGAGCCCCTACGAGCAGTACTTC
TRBJ1-4,TRBD1,.,TRBV4-2,CASSQDRTGSGEKLFF,TGTGCCAGCAGCCAAGATAGGACAGGGAGTGGAGAAAAACTGTTTTTT
TRBJ2-7,.,.,TRBV4-1,CASSESSEQYF,TGCGCCAGCAGCGAGTCTAGCGAGCAGTACTTC
TRBJ2-2,TRBD1,.,TRBV11-2,CASSLVDSGQGRPGELFF,TGTGCCAGCAGCTTAGTTGACTCCGGACAGGGGAGGCCCGGGGAGCTGTTTTTT
TRBJ2-6,.,.,TRBV16,CASSRLVGGSGANVLTF,TGTGCCAGCAGCCGCTTGGTCGGGGGCTCTGGGGCCAACGTCCTGACTTTC
TRBJ2-3,TRBD1,.,TRBV19,CASSPRQGTDTQYF,TGTGCCAGTAGTCCAAGACAGGGAACAGATACGCAGTATTTT
TRBJ1-5,.,.,TRBV6-5,CASSYAADRNQPQHF,TGTGCCAGCAGTTACGCAGCAGACAGAAATCAGCCCCAGCATTTT
TRBJ1-2,.,.,TRBV9,CASSVADSLYGYTF,TGTGCCAGCAGCGTAGCTGACAGTCTCTATGGCTACACCTTC
TRBJ1-2,TRBD1,.,TRBV7-9,CASSLAGQGDSNYGYTF,TGTGCCAGCAGCTTAGCAGGACAGGGGGATTCTAACTATGGCTACACCTTC
TRBJ1-3,.,.,TRBV27,CASSFKSSGNTIYF,TGTGCCAGCAGTTTCAAGAGCTCTGGAAACACCATATATTTT
TRBJ1-5,TRBD1,.,TRBV15,CATSRVTGSNQPQHF,TGTGCCACCAGCAGAGTGACAGGGAGCAATCAGCCCCAGCATTTT
TRBJ1-5,TRBD1,.,TRBV27,CASSPRTGGSNQPQHF,TGTGCCAGCAGTCCCAGGACAGGGGGTTCAAATCAGCCCCAGCATTTT
TRBJ2-7,.,once,TRBV30,CALGTLTYEQYF,TGTGCCTTGGGGACACTTACCTACGAGCAGTACTTC